This T cell receptor (beta chain) was sequenced during a study of graft-versus-host responses after intestinal transplantation. Regarding this clone: As yet, its antigen is unknown.

This table comes from immunoSEQ multiplex PCR, and its TCRdb copy is limited to in-frame clones, with some not included. The table shows about 64,000 clones, with approximately 91% occurring only once. The CDR3 contains 13 residues. Germline loops: CDR1 LNHDA, CDR2 SQIVND (reference sequence). The V end was cut by 3 bases, the J end by 0 bases, with 3 bases between. The chain employs TRBV19 and TRBJ2-4; D call uncertain. The source of this sequence is a human donor who was the organ donor for an intestinal transplant. The input for sequencing was unstimulated CD8+ T cells sorted from spleen or lymph node cells, taken before transplant. In DNA form, the CDR3 reads TGTGCCAGTAGTATCGGAGCCAAAAACATTCAGTACTTC. Its protein is CASSIGAKNIQYF. Looking up the rest from reference TRBV19 and TRBJ2-4 gives the full variable domain: DGGITQSPKYLFRKEGQNVTLSCEQNLNHDAMYWYRQDPGQGLRLIYYSQIVNDFQKGDIAEGYSVSREKKESFPLTVTSAQKNPTAFYLCASSIGAKNIQYFGAGTRLSVL.